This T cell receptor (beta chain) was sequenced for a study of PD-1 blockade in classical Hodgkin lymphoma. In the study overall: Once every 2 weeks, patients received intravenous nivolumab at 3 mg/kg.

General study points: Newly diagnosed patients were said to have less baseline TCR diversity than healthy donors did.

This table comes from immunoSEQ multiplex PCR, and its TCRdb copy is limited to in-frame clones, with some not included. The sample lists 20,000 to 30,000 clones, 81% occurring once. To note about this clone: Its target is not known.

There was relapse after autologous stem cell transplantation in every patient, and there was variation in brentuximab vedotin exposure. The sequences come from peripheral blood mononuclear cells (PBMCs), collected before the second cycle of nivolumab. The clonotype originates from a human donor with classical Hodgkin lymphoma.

This CDR3 is CASSLSGHPYGYTF. Written as DNA, the CDR3 is TGTGCCAGCAGCTTAAGTGGGCATCCCTATGGCTACACCTTC. This chain connects TRBV5-4 to TRBJ1-2; D ambiguous. The V and J ends lost 2 bases and 4 bases respectively, with 12 bases between them. Germline V gene data show CDR1 as SGHNT and CDR2 as YYREEE (reference sequence). The CDR3 consists of 14 residues.